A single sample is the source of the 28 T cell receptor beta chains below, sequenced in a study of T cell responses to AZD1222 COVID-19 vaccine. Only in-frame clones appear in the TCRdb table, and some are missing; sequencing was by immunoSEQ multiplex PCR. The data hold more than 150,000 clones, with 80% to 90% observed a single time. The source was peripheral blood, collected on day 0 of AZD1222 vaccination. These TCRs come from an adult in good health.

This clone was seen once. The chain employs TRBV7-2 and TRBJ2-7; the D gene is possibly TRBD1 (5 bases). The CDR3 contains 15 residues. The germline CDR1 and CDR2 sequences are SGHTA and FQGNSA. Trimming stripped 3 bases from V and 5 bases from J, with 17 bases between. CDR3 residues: CASSLRQGRRDEQYF. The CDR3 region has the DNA TGTGCCAGCAGCTTGCGGCAGGGCCGAAGAGACGAGCAGTACTTC.

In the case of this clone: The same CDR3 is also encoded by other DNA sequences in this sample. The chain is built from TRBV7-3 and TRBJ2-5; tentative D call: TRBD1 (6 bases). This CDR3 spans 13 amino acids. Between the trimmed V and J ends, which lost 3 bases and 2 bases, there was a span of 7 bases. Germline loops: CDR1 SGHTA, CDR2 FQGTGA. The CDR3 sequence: CASSFGQQETQYF. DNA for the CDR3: TGTGCCAGCAGCTTCGGACAGCAAGAGACCCAGTACTTC.

The CDR3, as DNA: TGTGCCAGCTCACCCGAACAGGGAGGGTACAATGAGCAGTTCTTC. This codes for CASSPEQGGYNEQFF. This chain links TRBV18 with TRBJ2-1, with D tentatively TRBD2 (7 bases). Trimming shortened V by 3 bases and J by 4 bases, and 13 bases separated the two germline ends. This CDR3 is built from 15 residues. In germline, CDR1 is KGHSH, CDR2 LQKENI. Filled out from reference TRBV18 and TRBJ2-1, the complete variable domain reads NAGVMQNPRHLVRRRGQEARLRCSPMKGHSHVYWYRQLPEEGLKFMVYLQKENIIDESGMPKERFSAEFPKEGPSILRIQQVVRGDSAAYFCASSPEQGGYNEQFFGPGTRLTVL.

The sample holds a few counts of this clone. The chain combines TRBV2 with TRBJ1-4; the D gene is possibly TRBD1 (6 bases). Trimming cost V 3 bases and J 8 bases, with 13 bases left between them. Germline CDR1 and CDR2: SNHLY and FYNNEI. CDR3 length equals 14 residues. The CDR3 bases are TGTGCCAGCAGTGACCACAGGGTCGAGGAAAAACTGTTTTTT. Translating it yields CASSDHRVEEKLFF.

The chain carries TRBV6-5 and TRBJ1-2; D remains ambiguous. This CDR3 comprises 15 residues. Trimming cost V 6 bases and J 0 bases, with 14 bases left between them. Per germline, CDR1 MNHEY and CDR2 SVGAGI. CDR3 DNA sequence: TGTGCCAGCAGCGACCCGACGGCTGCTAACTATGGCTACACCTTC. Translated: CASSDPTAANYGYTF.

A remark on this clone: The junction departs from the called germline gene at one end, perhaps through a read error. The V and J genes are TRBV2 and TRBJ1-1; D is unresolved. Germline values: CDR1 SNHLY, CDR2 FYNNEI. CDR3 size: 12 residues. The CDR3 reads CASSYFSGRFSF. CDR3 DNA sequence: TGTGCCAGCAGTTACTTCTCCGGCCGGTTTTCGTTT.

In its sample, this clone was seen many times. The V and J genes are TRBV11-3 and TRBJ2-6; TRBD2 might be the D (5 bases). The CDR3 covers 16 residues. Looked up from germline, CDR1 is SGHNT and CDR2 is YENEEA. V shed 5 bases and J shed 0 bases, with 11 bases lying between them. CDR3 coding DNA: TGTGCCAGCAGCCAGCGGACGGGCTCTGGGGCCAACGTCCTGACTTTC. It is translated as CASSQRTGSGANVLTF.

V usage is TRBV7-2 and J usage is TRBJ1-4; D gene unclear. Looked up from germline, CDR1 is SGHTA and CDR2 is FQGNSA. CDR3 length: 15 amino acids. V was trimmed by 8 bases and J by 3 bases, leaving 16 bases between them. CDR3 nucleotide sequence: TGTGCCAGCTCAAGACGGGGATCGGCTAATGAAAAACTGTTTTTT. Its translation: CASSRRGSANEKLFF.

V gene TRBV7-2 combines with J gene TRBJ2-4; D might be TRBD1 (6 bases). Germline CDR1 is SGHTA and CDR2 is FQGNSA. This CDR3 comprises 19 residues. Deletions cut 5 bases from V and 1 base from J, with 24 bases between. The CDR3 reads CASSPPQDRPILAKNIQYF. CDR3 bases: TGTGCCAGCAGCCCTCCCCAGGACAGACCGATTCTGGCCAAAAACATTCAGTACTTC.

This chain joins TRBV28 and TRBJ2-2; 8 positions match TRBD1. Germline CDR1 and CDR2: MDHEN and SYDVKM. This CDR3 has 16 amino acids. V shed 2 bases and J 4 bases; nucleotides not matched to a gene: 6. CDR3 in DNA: TGTGCCAGCAGTTTACGAAGACAGGGGTCCACCGGGGAGCTGTTTTTT. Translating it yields CASSLRRQGSTGELFF.

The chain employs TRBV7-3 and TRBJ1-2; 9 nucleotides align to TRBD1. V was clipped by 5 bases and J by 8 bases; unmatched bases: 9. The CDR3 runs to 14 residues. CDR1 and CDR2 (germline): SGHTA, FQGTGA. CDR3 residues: CASSPRTGDMGYTF. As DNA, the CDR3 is TGTGCCAGCAGCCCAAGGACAGGGGATATGGGCTACACCTTC.

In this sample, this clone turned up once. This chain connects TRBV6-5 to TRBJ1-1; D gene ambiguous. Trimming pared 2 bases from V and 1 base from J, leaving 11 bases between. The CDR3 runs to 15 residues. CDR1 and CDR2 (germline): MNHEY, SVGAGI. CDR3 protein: CASSYRGVRNTEAFF. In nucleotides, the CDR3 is TGTGCCAGCAGTTACCGCGGGGTGAGGAACACTGAAGCTTTCTTT.

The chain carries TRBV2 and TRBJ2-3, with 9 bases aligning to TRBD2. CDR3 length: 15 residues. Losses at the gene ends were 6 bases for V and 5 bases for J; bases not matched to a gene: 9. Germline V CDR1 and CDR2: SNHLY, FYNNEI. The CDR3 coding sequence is TGTGCCAGCAGGTTTAGCGGGGGCCGTAGAGATACGCAGTATTTT. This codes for CASRFSGGRRDTQYF.

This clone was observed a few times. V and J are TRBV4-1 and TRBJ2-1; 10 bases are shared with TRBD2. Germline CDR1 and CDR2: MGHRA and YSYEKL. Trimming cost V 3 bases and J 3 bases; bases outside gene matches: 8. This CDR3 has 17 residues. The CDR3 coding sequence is TGCGCCAGCAGCCAGGAATATGCTAGCGGGAGCTACAATGAGCAGTTCTTC. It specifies CASSQEYASGSYNEQFF.

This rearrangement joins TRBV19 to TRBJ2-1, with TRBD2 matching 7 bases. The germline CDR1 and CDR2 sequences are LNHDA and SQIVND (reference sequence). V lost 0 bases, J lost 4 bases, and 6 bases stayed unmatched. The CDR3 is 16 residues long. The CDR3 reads CASSIEAVGRYNEQFF. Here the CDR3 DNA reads TGTGCCAGTAGTATAGAAGCGGTCGGGAGGTACAATGAGCAGTTCTTC.

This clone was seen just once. The CDR3 nucleotides are TGCGCCAGCAGTGAGGGGGTGGGCTACGAGCAGTACTTC. Protein sequence: CASSEGVGYEQYF. The V call is TRBV5-1, the J call TRBJ2-7; possibly TRBD1 for D (6 bases). The CDR3 is made up of 13 amino acids. Per germline, CDR1 SGHRS and CDR2 YFSETQ. V was clipped by 5 bases and J by 3 bases, with 12 bases between them. The full variable domain, in which reference TRBV5-1 and TRBJ2-7 provide the parts outside the CDR3, is KAGVTQTPRYLIKTRGQQVTLSCSPISGHRSVSWYQQTPGQGLQFLFEYFSETQRNKGNFPGRFSGRQFSNSRSEMNVSTLELGDSALYLCASSEGVGYEQYFGPGTRLTVT.

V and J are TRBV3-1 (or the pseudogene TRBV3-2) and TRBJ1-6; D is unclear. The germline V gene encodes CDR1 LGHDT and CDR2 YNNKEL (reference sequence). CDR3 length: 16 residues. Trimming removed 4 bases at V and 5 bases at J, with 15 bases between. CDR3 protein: CASSLPAGSNNSPLHF. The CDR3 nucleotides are TGTGCCAGCAGCCTCCCCGCCGGGTCCAATAATTCACCCCTCCACTTT.

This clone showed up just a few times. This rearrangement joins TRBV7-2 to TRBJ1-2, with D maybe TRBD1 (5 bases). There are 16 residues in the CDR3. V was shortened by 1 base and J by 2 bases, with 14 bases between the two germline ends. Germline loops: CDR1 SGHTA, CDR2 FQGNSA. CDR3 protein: CASSLGSGRRNYGYTF. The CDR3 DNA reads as TGTGCCAGCAGCTTAGGATCAGGGCGACGGAACTATGGCTACACCTTC.

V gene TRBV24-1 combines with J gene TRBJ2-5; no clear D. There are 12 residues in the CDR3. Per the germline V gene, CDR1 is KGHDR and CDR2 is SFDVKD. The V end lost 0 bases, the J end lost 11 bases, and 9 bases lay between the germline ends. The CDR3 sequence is CATSDLTPRQYF. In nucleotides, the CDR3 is TGTGCCACCAGTGATTTGACCCCTCGTCAGTACTTC.

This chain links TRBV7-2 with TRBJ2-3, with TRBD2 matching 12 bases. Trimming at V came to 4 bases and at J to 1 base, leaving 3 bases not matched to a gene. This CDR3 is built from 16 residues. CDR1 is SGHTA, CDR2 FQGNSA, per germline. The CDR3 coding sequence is TGTGCCAGCAGCTCTCGACTAGCGGGGGGCACAGATACGCAGTATTTT. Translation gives CASSSRLAGGTDTQYF.

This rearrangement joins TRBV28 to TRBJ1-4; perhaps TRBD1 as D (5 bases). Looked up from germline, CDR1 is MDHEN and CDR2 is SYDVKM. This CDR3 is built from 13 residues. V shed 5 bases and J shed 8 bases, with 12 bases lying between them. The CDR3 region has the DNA TGTGCCAGCAGTGACAGCCAGCGGGAAAAACTGTTTTTT. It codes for CASSDSQREKLFF.

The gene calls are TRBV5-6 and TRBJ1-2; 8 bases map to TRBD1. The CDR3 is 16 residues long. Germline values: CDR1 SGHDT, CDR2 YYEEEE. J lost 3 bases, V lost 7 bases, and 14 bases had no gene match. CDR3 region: CASRQQGAVSYYGYTF. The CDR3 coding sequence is TGTGCCAGCCGCCAGCAGGGGGCTGTTTCCTACTATGGCTACACCTTC.

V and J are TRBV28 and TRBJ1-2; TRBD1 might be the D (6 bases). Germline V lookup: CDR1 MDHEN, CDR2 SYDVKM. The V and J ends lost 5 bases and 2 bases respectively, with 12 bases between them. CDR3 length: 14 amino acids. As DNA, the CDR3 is TGTGCCAGCAGTATCCCCAGGGGAAACTATGGCTACACCTTC. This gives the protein CASSIPRGNYGYTF.

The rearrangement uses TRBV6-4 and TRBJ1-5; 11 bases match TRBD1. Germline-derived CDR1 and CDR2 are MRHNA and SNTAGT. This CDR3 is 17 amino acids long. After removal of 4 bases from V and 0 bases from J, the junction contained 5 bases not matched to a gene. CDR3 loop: CASSGRDRGFSNQPQHF. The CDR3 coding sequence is TGTGCCAGCAGTGGAAGGGACAGGGGGTTTAGCAATCAGCCCCAGCATTTT.

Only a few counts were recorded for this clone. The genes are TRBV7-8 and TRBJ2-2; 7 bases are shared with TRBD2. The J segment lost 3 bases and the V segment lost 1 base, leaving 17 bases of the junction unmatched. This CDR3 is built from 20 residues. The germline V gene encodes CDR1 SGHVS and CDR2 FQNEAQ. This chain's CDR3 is CASSLVGGGALGSDTGELFF. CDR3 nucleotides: TGTGCCAGCAGCTTAGTTGGGGGGGGAGCCCTTGGATCGGACACCGGGGAGCTGTTTTTT.

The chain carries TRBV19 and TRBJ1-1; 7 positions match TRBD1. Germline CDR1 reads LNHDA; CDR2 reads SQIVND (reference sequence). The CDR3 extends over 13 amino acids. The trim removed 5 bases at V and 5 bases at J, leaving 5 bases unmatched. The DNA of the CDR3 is TGTGCCAGTAGTCGAACAGGGGATACTGAAGCTTTCTTT. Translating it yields CASSRTGDTEAFF.

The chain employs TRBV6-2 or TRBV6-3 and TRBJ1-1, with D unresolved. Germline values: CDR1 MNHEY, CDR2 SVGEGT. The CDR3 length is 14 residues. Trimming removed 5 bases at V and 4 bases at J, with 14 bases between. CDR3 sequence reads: CASSRWEWRTEAFF. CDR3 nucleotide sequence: TGTGCCAGCAGTCGCTGGGAATGGCGCACTGAAGCTTTCTTT.

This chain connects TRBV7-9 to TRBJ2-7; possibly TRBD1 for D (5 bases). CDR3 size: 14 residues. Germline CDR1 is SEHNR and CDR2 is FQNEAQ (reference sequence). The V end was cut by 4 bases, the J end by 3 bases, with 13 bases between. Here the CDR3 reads CASSSPGPVYEQYF. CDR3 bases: TGTGCCAGCAGCTCTCCAGGGCCCGTCTACGAGCAGTACTTC.